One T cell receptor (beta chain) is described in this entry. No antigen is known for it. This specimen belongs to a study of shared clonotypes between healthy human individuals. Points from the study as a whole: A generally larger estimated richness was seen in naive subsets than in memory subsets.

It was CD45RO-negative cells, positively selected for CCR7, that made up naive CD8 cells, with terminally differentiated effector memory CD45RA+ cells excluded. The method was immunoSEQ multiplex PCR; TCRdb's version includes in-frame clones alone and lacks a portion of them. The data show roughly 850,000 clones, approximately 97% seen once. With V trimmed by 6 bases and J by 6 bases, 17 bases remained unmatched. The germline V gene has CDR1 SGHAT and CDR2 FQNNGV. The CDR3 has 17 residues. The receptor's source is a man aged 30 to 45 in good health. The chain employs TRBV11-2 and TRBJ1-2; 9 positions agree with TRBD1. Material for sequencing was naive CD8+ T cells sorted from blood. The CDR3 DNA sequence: TGTGCCAGCAGAACCTTCGCTGGACAGGGGATTCACGATGGCTACACCTTC. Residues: CASRTFAGQGIHDGYTF.